The clone carrying this T cell receptor (beta chain) was seen a handful of times. This sample stems from a study of response to subunit inactivated influenza vaccine. Each CDR3 protein gets one entry after TCRdb re-called the RT-PCR reads with MiXCR. The sample carries about 540,000 distinct CDR3 sequences, around 21% recorded once. This CDR3 contains 11 residues. V gave up 8 bases and J gave up 8 bases, with 9 bases separating them. Another study also made use of these data, one on T cells expressing NK-cell markers. Per that paper: For TCR beta, cDNA was produced by 5'RACE template switching with UMIs. Each TCR beta repertoire originated in sorted T cells that were CD3+CD56+NKG2C+, CD3+CD56+NKG2C- or CD3+CD56-NKG2C+. Seven donors tested HCMV-seropositive and one tested seronegative among the eight sequenced. Several experiments confined sorting to alpha-beta TCR T cells with an anti-gamma-delta TCR antibody. In a few donors, dominant clonotypes made up about 28.3-65% of CD3+CD56-NKG2C+ cells.

Sample: CD4+ T cells sorted from PBMCs, taken 12 days after vaccination. The chain links TRBV12-3 or TRBV12-4 to TRBJ1-4; D is unclear. The source is a man between 50 and 59 years old who received an inactivated influenza vaccine. The CDR3 DNA sequence: TGTGCCAGCGGCTTCCCCGAAAAACTGTTTTTT. It codes for CASGFPEKLFF.